Described below is a single TCR beta chain sequence and its context. Between the trimmed V and J ends, which lost 5 bases and 2 bases, there was a span of 7 bases. CDR3 length: 13 amino acids. Original analysis: For nucleated cells, counts were estimated from reference gene primer amplification. Some clones are missing from TCRdb's copy, which holds only in-frame ones; the method was immunoSEQ multiplex PCR. V and J calls and clone size follow that table, whereas D and trimming were derived from the DNA. The sample contains around 100,000 clones, about 90% of which appear only once. These data belong to a study of blood T cell repertoires in COVID-19. For the study at large: T cells, B-cell-depleted T cells, or PBMCs supplied cDNA or gDNA.

The TCR sequence derives from a human donor in a cohort sampled during active COVID-19. The chain recombines TRBV12-3 or TRBV12-4 with TRBJ2-1; TRBD1 might be the D (5 bases). Sequencing was performed on peripheral blood. CDR3 amino acids: CASSTTAYNEQFF. CDR3 nucleotides: TGTGCCAGCAGTACGACAGCCTACAATGAGCAGTTCTTC.